This TCR beta chain was obtained from a study of blood T cell repertoires in COVID-19. Germline-derived CDR1 and CDR2 are SGHTA and FQGNSA. The CDR3 runs 14 residues. V gave up 2 bases and J gave up 7 bases; unmatched junction bases: 4. Under the authors' procedure: Nucleated cell counts were estimated from reference gene primer amplification. The assay was immunoSEQ multiplex PCR, and TCRdb's table has in-frame clones only and misses some. The DNA was the basis for D and trimming; V, J and clone size are from that table. The sample consists of some 230,000 clones, around four fifths of them appearing once. This clone has a handful of counts.

This rearrangement joins TRBV7-2 to TRBJ1-5; 8 nucleotides agree with TRBD1. This sequence originates from a woman of 80 years or more with COVID-19, enrolled during active disease. Source material: peripheral blood. The CDR3 coding sequence is TGTGCCAGCAGCTTATCAGGGGGCGGACAGCCCCAGCATTTT. It yields the protein CASSLSGGGQPQHF.